These 10 T cell receptor beta chains came from one sample sequenced in a study of T cell repertoires in cytomegalovirus infection. For these receptors, no antigen is known. TCRdb re-called the reads with MiXCR, one entry per CDR3 protein. The sample holds roughly 120,000 distinct CDR3 sequences; about 31% are singletons and the top ten take 58%. The sequenced sample was CD8+ T cells from cultured PBMCs, obtained from culture after CMV antigen stimulation. All receptors come from a human donor in good health (CMV status not recorded). Some clones in this sample may be carry-over from other donors' samples.

This clonotype was detected a few times. The chain couples TRBV20-1 to TRBJ1-5; possibly TRBD1 for D (6 bases). The CDR3 has 15 amino acids. Germline CDR1 DFQATT, CDR2 SNEGSKA (reference sequence). V was shortened by 3 bases and J by 9 bases, with 21 bases between the two germline ends. CDR3 coding DNA: TGCAGTGCTAGCTTGTCGGGACACGGACCTTCGCCCCAGCATTTT. Translation: CSASLSGHGPSPQHF.

About this clonotype: A read error may explain this, as a much larger clone is one base away. V is TRBV7-8 and J is TRBJ2-1; maybe TRBD2 (7 bases). This CDR3 contains 16 residues. From germline, CDR1 is SGHVS and CDR2 FQNEAQ. The CDR3 nucleotides are TGTACCAGCAGCTTAGCGCGGTTGGGCGGGGGCGGTGAGCAGTTCTTC. Protein: CTSSLARLGGGGEQFF.

The V gene is TRBV27, the J gene TRBJ2-1, with D unresolved. The V end was cut by 2 bases, the J end by 0 bases, with 8 bases between. The CDR3 extends over 15 amino acids. The germline gives CDR1 MNHEY, CDR2 SMNVEV (reference sequence). Here the CDR3 reads CASSLDAISYNEQFF. The CDR3 coding sequence is TGTGCCAGCAGTTTAGACGCTATCTCCTACAATGAGCAGTTCTTC.

The CDR3 spells CASSSSRTGGVAPLHF. The CDR3 DNA is TGTGCCAGCAGCTCCAGTCGGACAGGGGGCGTAGCACCCCTCCACTTT. The chain combines TRBV7-9 with TRBJ1-6; 11 positions agree with TRBD1. Germline values: CDR1 SEHNR, CDR2 FQNEAQ (reference sequence). This CDR3 is built from 16 residues. V lost 4 bases and J lost 11; bases outside the gene matches: 10.

CDR3 nucleotide sequence: TGTGCCAGCAGAGACGGCGGAGAGAACAATGAGCAGTTCTTC. Protein product: CASRDGGENNEQFF. This chain links TRBV7-6 with TRBJ2-1; D is unclear. This CDR3 has 14 amino acids. Germline assignment: CDR1 SGHVS and CDR2 FNYEAQ. Trimming left V 6 bases short and J 5 bases short, with 14 bases between.

V gene TRBV6-6 combines with J gene TRBJ2-1; 10 bases map to TRBD2. Trimming cost V 4 bases and J 3 bases; bases outside gene matches: 3. CDR1 and CDR2 (germline): MNHNY, SVGAGI (reference sequence). The CDR3 sequence is 15 residues long. Here the CDR3 DNA reads TGTGCCAGCAGTTTACTAGCGGGGAACTACAATGAGCAGTTCTTC. Protein: CASSLLAGNYNEQFF.

The rearrangement uses TRBV5-6 and TRBJ2-7; D possibly matches TRBD1 or TRBD2 (5 bases each). Germline CDR1 SGHDT, CDR2 YYEEEE. V was clipped by 0 bases and J by 3 bases, with 10 bases between them. CDR3 length equals 14 residues. The CDR3 region is CASSLGGRNYEQYF. CDR3 in DNA: TGTGCCAGCAGCTTGGGGGGACGAAACTACGAGCAGTACTTC.

This clonotype appeared many times. The rearrangement joins TRBV7-2 to TRBJ2-2; TRBD2 aligns across 9 bases. The CDR3 extends over 15 amino acids. Germline-derived CDR1 and CDR2 are SGHTA and FQGNSA. With 5 bases clipped from V and 6 bases from J, the junction kept 7 bases outside the gene matches. The CDR3 DNA sequence: TGTGCCAGCAGCCTGTCTAGCGGGGCTCCCGGGGAGCTGTTTTTT. This translates into CASSLSSGAPGELFF. The full variable domain, rest sourced from reference TRBV7-2 and TRBJ2-2, is GAGVSQSPSNKVTEKGKDVELRCDPISGHTALYWYRQSLGQGLEFLIYFQGNSAPDKSGLPSDRFSAERTGGSVSTLTIQRTQQEDSAVYLCASSLSSGAPGELFFGEGSRLTVL.

This clonotype was detected ten times or more. The chain combines TRBV6-6 with TRBJ1-1, with TRBD1 matching over 7 bases. Trimming at V came to 0 bases and at J to 7 bases, leaving 2 bases not matched to a gene. Germline loops: CDR1 MNHNY, CDR2 SVGAGI (reference sequence). This CDR3 has 13 amino acids. Written as DNA, the CDR3 is TGTGCCAGCAGTTACTCATGGGACAGTGAAGCTTTCTTT. As protein: CASSYSWDSEAFF.

The chain couples TRBV7-9 to TRBJ1-5; 9 bases align to TRBD1. This CDR3 is 14 amino acids long. The ends lost 5 bases at V and 4 bases at J; junction bases unmatched: 3. Germline V lookup: CDR1 SEHNR, CDR2 FQNEAQ (reference sequence). CDR3 protein: CASSRGQGNQPQHF. As DNA, the CDR3 is TGTGCCAGCAGCCGAGGACAGGGGAATCAGCCCCAGCATTTT.